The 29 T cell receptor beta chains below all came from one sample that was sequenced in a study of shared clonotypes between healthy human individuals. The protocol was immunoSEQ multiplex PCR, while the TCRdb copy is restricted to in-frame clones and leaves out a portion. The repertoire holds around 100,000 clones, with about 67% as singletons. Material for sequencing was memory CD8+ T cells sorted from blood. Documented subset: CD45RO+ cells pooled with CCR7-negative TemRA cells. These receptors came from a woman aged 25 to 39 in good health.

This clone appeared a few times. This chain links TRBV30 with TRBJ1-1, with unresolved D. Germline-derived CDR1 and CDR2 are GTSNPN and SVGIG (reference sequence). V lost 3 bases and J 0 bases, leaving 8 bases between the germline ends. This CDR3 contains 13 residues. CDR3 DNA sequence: TGTGCCTGGAGCGCTTTAGTGAACACTGAAGCTTTCTTT. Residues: CAWSALVNTEAFF.

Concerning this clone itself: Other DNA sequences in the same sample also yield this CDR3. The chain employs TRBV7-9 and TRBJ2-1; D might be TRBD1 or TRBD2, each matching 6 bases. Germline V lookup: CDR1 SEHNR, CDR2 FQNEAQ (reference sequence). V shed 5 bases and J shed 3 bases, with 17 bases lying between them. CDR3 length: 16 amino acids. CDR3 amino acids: CASSPKGGSGYNEQFF. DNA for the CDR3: TGTGCCAGCAGCCCAAAGGGGGGAAGTGGCTACAATGAGCAGTTCTTC.

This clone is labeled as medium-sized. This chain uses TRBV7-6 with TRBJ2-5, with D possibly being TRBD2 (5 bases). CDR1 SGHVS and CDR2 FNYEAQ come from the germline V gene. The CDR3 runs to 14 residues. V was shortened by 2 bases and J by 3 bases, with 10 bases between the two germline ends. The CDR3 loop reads CASSLFRGKETQYF. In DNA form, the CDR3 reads TGTGCCAGCAGCTTATTTCGGGGTAAAGAGACCCAGTACTTC. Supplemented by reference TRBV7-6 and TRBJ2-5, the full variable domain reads GAGVSQSPRYKVTKRGQDVALRCDPISGHVSLYWYRQALGQGPEFLTYFNYEAQQDKSGLPNDRFSAERPEGSISTLTIQRTEQRDSAMYRCASSLFRGKETQYFGPGTRLLVL.

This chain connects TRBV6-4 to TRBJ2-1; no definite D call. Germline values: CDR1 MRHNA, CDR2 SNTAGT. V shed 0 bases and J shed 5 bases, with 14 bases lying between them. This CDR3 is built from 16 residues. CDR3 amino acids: CASSDSVRRLNNEQFF. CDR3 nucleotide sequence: TGTGCCAGCAGTGACTCTGTAAGGAGACTCAACAATGAGCAGTTCTTC.

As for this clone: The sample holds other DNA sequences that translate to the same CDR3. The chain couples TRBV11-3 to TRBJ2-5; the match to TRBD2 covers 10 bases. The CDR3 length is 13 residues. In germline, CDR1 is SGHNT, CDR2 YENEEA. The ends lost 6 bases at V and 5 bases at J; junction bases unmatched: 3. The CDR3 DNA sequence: TGTGCCAGCAGTCTAGCGGGAGTGGAGACCCAGTACTTC. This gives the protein CASSLAGVETQYF.

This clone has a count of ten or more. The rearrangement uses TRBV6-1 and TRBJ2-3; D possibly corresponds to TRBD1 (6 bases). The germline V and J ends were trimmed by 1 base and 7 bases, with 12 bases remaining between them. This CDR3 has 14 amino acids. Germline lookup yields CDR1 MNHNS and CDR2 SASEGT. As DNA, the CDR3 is TGTGCCAGCAGTGAAGGGCAGGGGAGCCATACGCAGTATTTT. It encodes CASSEGQGSHTQYF.

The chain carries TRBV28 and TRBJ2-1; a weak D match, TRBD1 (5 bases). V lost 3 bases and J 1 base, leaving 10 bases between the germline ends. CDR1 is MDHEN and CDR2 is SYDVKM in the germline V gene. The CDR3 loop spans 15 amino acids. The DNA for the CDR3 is TGTGCCAGCAGTTTGACCAGGGAATCCTACAATGAGCAGTTCTTC. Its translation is CASSLTRESYNEQFF.

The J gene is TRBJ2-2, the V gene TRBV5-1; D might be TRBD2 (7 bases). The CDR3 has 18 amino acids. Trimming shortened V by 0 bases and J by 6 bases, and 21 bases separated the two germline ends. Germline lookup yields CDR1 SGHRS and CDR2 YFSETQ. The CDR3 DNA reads TGCGCCAGCAGCTTGGCCCGGGGGGCAGACCTCCGGGCCGGGGAGCTGTTTTTT. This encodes CASSLARGADLRAGELFF.

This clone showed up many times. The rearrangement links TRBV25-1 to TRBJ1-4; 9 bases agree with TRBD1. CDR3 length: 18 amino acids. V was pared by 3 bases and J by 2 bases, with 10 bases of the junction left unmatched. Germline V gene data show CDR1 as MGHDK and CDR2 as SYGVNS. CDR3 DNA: TGTGCCAGCAGTGAGATTAGGACAGGGGAGTTGACTAATGAAAAACTGTTTTTT. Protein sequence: CASSEIRTGELTNEKLFF.

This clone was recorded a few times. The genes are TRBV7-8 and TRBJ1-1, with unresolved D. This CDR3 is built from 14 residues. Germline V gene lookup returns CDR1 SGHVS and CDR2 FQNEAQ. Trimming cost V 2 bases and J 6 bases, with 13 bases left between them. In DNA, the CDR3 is TGTGCCAGCAGCTTAATGGGAAGGAGCTCTGAAGCTTTCTTT. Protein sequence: CASSLMGRSSEAFF.

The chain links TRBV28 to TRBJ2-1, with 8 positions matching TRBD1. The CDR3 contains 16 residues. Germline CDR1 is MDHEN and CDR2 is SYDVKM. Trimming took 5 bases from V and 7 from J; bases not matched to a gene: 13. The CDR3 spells CASSDGQGREWNEQFF. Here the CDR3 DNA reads TGTGCCAGCAGTGATGGACAGGGCCGGGAATGGAATGAGCAGTTCTTC.

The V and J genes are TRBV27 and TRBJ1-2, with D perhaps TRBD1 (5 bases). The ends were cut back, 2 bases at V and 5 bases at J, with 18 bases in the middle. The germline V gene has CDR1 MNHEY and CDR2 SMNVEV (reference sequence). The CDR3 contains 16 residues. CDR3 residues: CASSLLAQGQGYGYTF. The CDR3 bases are TGTGCCAGCAGTTTACTCGCTCAAGGCCAGGGATATGGCTACACCTTC.

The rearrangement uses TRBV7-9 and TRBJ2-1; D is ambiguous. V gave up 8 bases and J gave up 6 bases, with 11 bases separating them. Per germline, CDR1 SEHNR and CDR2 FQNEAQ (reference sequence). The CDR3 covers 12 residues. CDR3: CASSRPINEQFF. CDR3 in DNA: TGTGCCAGCTCCCGTCCCATCAATGAGCAGTTCTTC.

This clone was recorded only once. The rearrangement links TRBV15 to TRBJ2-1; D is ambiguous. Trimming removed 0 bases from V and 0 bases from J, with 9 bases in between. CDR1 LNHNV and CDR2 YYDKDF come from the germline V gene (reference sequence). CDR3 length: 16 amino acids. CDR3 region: CATSRELFSSYNEQFF. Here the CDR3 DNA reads TGTGCCACCAGCAGAGAACTCTTCAGCTCCTACAATGAGCAGTTCTTC. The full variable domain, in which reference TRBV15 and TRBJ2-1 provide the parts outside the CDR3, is DAMVIQNPRYQVTQFGKPVTLSCSQTLNHNVMYWYQQKSSQAPKLLFHYYDKDFNNEADTPDNFQSRRPNTSFCFLDIRSPGLGDTAMYLCATSRELFSSYNEQFFGPGTRLTVL.

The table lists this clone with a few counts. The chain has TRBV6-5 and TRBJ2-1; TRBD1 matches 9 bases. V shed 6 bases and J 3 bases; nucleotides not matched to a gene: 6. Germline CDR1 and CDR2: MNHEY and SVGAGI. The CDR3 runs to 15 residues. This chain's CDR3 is CASSMSTGGYNEQFF. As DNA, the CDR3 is TGTGCCAGCAGCATGTCGACAGGGGGCTACAATGAGCAGTTCTTC.

The CDR3 DNA reads as TGTGCCAGCAGTGAAGGTTCGGGGAGCACAGATACGCAGTATTTT. Its protein is CASSEGSGSTDTQYF. The chain links TRBV6-1 to TRBJ2-3; the D gene is possibly TRBD2 (5 bases). V lost 1 base and J lost 0, with 8 bases in between. This CDR3 spans 15 amino acids. Germline-derived CDR1 and CDR2 are MNHNS and SASEGT.

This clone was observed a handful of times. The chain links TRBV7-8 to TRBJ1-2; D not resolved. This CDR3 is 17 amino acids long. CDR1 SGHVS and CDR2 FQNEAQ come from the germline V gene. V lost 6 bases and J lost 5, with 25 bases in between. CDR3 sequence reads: CASSPYRLQTSTYGYTF. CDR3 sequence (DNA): TGTGCCAGCAGTCCCTACCGCCTTCAGACATCTACGTATGGCTACACCTTC.

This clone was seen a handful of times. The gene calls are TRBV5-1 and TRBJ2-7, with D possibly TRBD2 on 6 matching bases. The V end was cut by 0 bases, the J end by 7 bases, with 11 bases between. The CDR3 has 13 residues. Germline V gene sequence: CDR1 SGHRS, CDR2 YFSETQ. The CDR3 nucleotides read TGCGCCAGCAGCTTGGAAGTTCGGGGGGAGCAGTACTTC. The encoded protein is CASSLEVRGEQYF.

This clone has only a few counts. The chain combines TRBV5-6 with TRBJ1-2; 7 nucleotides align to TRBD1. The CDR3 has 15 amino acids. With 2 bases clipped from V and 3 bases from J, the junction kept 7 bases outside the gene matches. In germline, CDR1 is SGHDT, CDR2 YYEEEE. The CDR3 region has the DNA TGTGCCAGCAGCTTAAGACAGGGAGTGGACTATGGCTACACCTTC. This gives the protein CASSLRQGVDYGYTF.

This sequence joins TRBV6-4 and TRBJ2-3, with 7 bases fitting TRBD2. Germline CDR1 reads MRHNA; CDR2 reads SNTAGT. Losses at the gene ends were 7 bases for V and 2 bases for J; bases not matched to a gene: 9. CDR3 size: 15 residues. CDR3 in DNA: TGTGCCAGCACCCCCACGAGCGGGGCCACAGATACGCAGTATTTT. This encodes CASTPTSGATDTQYF.

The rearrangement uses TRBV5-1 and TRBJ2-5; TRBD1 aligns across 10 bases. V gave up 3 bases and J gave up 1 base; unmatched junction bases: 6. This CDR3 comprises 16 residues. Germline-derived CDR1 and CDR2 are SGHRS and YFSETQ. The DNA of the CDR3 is TGCGCCAGCAGCTACGGACAGGGGGTAGCCCAAGAGACCCAGTACTTC. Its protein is CASSYGQGVAQETQYF.

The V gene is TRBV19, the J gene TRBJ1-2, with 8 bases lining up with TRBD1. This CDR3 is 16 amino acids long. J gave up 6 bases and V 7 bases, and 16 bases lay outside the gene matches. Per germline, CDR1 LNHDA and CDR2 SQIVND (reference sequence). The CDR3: CASTPGQVLTRNGYTF. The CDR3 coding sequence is TGTGCCAGTACCCCGGGACAGGTGCTGACGAGGAATGGCTACACCTTC.

CDR3 sequence reads: CASRGVLAGEQSSTDTQYF. The CDR3 DNA follows: TGTGCCAGCAGAGGGGTACTAGCGGGGGAGCAAAGTAGCACAGATACGCAGTATTTT. The V gene is TRBV2, the J gene TRBJ2-3, with 11 bases lining up with TRBD2. The CDR3 is 19 amino acids. Unmatched junction bases numbered 14, after V lost 6 bases and J lost 0 bases. Germline V CDR1 and CDR2: SNHLY, FYNNEI.

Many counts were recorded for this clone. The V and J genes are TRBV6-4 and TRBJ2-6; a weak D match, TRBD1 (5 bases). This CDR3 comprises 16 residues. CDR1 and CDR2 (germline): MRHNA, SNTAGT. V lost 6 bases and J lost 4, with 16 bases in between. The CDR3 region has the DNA TGTGCCAGCAGCCCGACAGTGTCTCTGGGGGCCAACGTCCTGACTTTC. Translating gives CASSPTVSLGANVLTF.

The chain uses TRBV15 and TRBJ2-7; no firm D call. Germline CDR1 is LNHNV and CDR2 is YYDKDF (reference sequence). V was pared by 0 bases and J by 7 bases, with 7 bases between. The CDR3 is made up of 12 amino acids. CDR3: CATSRDHWEQYF. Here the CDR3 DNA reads TGTGCCACCAGCAGAGATCATTGGGAGCAGTACTTC.

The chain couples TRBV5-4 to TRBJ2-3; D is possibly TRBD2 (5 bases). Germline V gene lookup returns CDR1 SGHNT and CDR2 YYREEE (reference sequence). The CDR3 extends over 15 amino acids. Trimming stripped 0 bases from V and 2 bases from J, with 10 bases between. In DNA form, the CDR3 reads TGTGCCAGCAGCTTGGGAGGGCTGGACACAGATACGCAGTATTTT. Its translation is CASSLGGLDTDTQYF.

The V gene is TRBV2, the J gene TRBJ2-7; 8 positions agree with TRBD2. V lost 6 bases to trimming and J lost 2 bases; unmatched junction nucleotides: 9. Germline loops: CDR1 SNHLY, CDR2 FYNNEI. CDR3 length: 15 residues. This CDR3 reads CASRGLAGQTYEQYF. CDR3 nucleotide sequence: TGTGCCAGCAGAGGCCTAGCGGGTCAAACCTACGAGCAGTACTTC. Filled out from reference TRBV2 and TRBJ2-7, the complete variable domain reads EPEVTQTPSHQVTQMGQEVILRCVPISNHLYFYWYRQILGQKVEFLVSFYNNEISEKSEIFDDQFSVERPDGSNFTLKIRSTKLEDSAMYFCASRGLAGQTYEQYFGPGTRLTVT.

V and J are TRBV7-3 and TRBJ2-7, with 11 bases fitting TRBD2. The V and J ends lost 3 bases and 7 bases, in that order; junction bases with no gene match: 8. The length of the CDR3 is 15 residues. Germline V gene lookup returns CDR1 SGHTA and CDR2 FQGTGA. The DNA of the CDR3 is TGTGCCAGCAGCTTCACGGGACTAGCGGCAGAAGAGCAGTACTTC. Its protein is CASSFTGLAAEEQYF.

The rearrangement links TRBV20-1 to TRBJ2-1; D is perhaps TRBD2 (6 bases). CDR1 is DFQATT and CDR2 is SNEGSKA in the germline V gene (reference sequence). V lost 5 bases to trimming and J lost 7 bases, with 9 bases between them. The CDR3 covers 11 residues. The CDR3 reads CSAWRGNEQFF. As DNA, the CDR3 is TGCAGTGCTTGGCGGGGTAATGAGCAGTTCTTC.